This T cell receptor beta chain was sequenced during a study of T-cell memory formation after mild COVID-19. Findings and caveats of the study: Among CD4+ contracting clones, most were CM and EM, and CD8+ ones EMRA. Day 15 to 85 contracting clones showed balanced CD4/CD8; day 15 to 37 expanders favored CD4+. In second-wave clones peaking day 37, SARS-CoV-2 specificity remained unconfirmed.

The CDR3 sequence is 14 residues long. Trimming shortened V by 5 bases and J by 2 bases, and 13 bases separated the two germline ends. Germline CDR1 is SGHTA and CDR2 is FQGNSA. This clonotype was counted between two and nine times. Its antigen remains unknown. TCRdb redid the calling of the 5' RACE reads with MiXCR, one entry per CDR3 protein. Seen here are 250,000 to 300,000 distinct CDR3 sequences, 15% to 20% observed once, and the top ten hold 22%. The sample consisted of PBMCs or a T cell subset sorted from them (not recorded which). The chain couples TRBV7-2 to TRBJ2-7; tentatively, D is TRBD1 or TRBD2 (5 bases each). This sequence was found in a young man who had mild COVID-19 (a few samples of this study predate the infection). Cell type and time point are not known. DNA for the CDR3: TGTGCCAGCAGCACCCGGGACGGGGCCTACGAGCAGTACGTC. Translation gives CASSTRDGAYEQYV.